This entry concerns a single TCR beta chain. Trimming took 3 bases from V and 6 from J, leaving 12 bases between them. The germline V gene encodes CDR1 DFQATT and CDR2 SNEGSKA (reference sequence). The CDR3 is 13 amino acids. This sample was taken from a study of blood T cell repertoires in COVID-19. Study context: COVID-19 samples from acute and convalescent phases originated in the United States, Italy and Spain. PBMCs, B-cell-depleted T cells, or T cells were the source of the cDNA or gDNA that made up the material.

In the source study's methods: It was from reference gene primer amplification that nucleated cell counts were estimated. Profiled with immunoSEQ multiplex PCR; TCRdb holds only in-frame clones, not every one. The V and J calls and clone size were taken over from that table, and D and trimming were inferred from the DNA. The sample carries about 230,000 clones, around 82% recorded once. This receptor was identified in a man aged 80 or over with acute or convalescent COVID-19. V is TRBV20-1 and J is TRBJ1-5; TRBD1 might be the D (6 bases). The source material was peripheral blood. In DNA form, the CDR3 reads TGCAGTGCTAGTTTAGGGGGTAGTCAGCCCCAGCATTTT. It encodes CSASLGGSQPQHF.